This T cell receptor beta chain was documented in a study of OX40 agonist ivuxolimab in advanced cancers. General notes on the study: Ivuxolimab, which targeted the costimulatory receptor OX40 (CD134), was an agonistic, fully human IgG2 monoclonal antibody. Intravenous ivuxolimab was administered to patients every 2 weeks at six dose levels: 0.01, 0.1, 0.3, 1.5, 3 and 10 mg/kg. Of the roughly 52 dose-escalation patients, hepatocellular carcinoma was present in about 20, melanoma in roughly 15, renal cell carcinoma in 9 and head and neck cancer in 9. A male proportion of almost 85% and a mean age of around 60 years, ranging from about 20 to 79, were recorded for the dose-escalation cohort. Patients were allowed to have had prior anti-PD-1, anti-PD-L1 or anti-CTLA-4 therapy, and 40% of the dose-escalation patients had been treated with checkpoint inhibitors. Partial responses were achieved by three dose-escalation patients, of whom one had hepatocellular carcinoma and two had cutaneous melanoma. The purpose of peripheral TCRbeta sequencing was to test whether ivuxolimab changed TCR sequence diversity and led to clonal T-cell expansion. The paper reports the monotherapy dose-escalation portion (N of about 47 patients) of the phase I ivuxolimab trial. Beyond this particular receptor, the publication reports: Partial responders in the 0.1-3.0 mg/kg groups had among the lowest normalized peripheral clonal expansion, especially among CD8+ T cells. After ivuxolimab, expanded clones were on average more numerous among CD8+ T cells than among CD4+ T cells. Clonal expansion of both CD4+ and CD8+ blood T cells was observed from baseline to week 6 at doses 0.1 to 3.0 mg/kg. Antigen specificity was not determined for the clonally expanded peripheral T cells. Low levels of normalized T-cell clonal expansion were also seen in some patients who did not respond.

The trial excluded patients who had a history of autoimmune disease or who were on systemic immunosuppression. Peripheral blood for TCR sequencing was collected from all dose cohorts at baseline, on cycle 4 day 1, and on cycle 7 day 1. Samples came from an open-label, multicenter, first-in-human phase I dose-escalation trial of ivuxolimab. Adults with locally advanced or metastatic head and neck squamous cell, hepatocellular, melanoma or renal cell carcinoma were enrolled in the trial. CD4+ and CD8+ T cells were sorted separately from peripheral blood before TCR sequencing. Regarding this clone: Its antigen is not yet known. Mismatch with germline at one junction end may stem from a read error.

To sequence the TCRbeta CDR3 region, genomic DNA was isolated from the sorted cells. TCRbeta CDR3 regions were sequenced using the immunoSEQ Assay. TCRdb limited this immuneACCESS table to in-frame rearrangements with V and J called. A share of clones is missing; checked studies link under half to unresolved V genes, and the rest is unexplained. This sample comprises about 78,000 clones, about 90% of them detected only once. The ten biggest clones cover around 2.8% of the sample. The clonotype comes from an adult with an advanced solid tumor such as melanoma, head and neck, liver or kidney cancer. This material consisted of CD4+ or CD8+ T cells sorted from blood, taken in a trial of the OX40 agonist ivuxolimab.

The CDR3 here reads CASSSIAGVENEQFF. The DNA sequence is TGTGCCAGCAGCTCGATAGCGGGAGTGGAGAATGAGCAGTTCTTC. The sequence links TRBV5-3 to TRBJ2-1, with 9 bases in between that match TRBD2. TRBV5-3 is assigned to the ORF class and has an uncertain function. Including the terminal cysteine and phenylalanine, the CDR3 comprises 15 residues. The kept DNA is CDR3 alone, 45 bases in frame from the first base.